This T cell receptor beta chain was captured by sequencing in a study of sequential checkpoint blockade in melanoma. Of note for this clone: One junction end does not reproduce the germline sequence, and a read error may be involved.

The data were produced by immunoSEQ multiplex PCR, yet TCRdb's version contains in-frame clones alone and is incomplete. The table includes approximately 28,000 clones, 85% to 90% detected once. The CDR3 contains 15 residues. The germline V gene has CDR1 SGHNT and CDR2 YYREEE (reference sequence). The treatment: randomized to nivolumab then ipilimumab (arm A) or the reverse (arm B). The material was CD8+ T cells sorted from blood (inferred from file names), obtained from a patient given nivolumab and ipilimumab in sequence. This clonotype was sampled from a human donor with melanoma. The rearrangement uses TRBV5-4 and TRBJ2-1; TRBD1 is a possible D gene (5 bases). CDR3 coding DNA: TGTGCCAGCAGCTTAGGGGTTGCCTCCAACAATGAGCAGTTCTTC. The encoded protein is CASSLGVASNNEQFF.